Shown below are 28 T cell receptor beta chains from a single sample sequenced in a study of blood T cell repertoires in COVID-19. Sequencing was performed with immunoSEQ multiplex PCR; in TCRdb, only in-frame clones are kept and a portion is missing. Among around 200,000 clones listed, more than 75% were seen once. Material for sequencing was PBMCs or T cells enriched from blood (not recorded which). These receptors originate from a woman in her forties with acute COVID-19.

The CDR3 region is CASSEGTGVEKLFF. DNA of the CDR3: TGTGCCAGCAGTGAAGGGACAGGGGTTGAAAAACTGTTTTTT. The chain employs TRBV6-1 and TRBJ1-4; TRBD1 aligns across 9 bases. In germline, CDR1 is MNHNS, CDR2 SASEGT. J was trimmed by 7 bases and V by 1 base; bases with no gene match: 1. The length of the CDR3 is 14 residues.

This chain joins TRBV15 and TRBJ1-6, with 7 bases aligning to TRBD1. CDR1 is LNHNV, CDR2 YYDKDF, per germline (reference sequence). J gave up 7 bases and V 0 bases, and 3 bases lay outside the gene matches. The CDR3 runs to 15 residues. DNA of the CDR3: TGTGCCACCAGCAGAGATGACAGGGAGAATTCACCCCTCCACTTT. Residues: CATSRDDRENSPLHF.

Written as DNA, the CDR3 is TGCGCCAGCAGCTGGGAGTGGGGGGAGGAGACCCAGTACTTC. Amino acids: CASSWEWGEETQYF. The chain uses TRBV5-1 and TRBJ2-5; possibly TRBD2 for D (6 bases). The CDR3 contains 14 residues. The V end was cut by 3 bases, the J end by 5 bases, with 14 bases between. Per the germline V gene, CDR1 is SGHRS and CDR2 is YFSETQ.

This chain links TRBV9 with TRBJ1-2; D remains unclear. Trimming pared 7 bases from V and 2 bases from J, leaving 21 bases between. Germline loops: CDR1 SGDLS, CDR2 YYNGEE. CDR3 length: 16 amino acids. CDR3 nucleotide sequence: TGTGCCAGCGTTGTACACGGTGGCGAGAGGAACTATGGCTACACCTTC. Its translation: CASVVHGGERNYGYTF.

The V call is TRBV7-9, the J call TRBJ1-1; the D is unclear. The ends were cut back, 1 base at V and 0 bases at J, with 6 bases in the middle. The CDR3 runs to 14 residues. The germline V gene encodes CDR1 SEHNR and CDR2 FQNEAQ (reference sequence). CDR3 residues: CASSLVRLNTEAFF. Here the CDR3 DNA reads TGTGCCAGCAGCTTAGTGCGGTTGAACACTGAAGCTTTCTTT.

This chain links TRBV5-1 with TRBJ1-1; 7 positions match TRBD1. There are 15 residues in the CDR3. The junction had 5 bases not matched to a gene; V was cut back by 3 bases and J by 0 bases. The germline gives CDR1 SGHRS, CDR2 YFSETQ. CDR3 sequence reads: CASSSLGTVNTEAFF. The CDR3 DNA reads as TGCGCCAGCAGCTCCCTTGGGACAGTGAACACTGAAGCTTTCTTT.

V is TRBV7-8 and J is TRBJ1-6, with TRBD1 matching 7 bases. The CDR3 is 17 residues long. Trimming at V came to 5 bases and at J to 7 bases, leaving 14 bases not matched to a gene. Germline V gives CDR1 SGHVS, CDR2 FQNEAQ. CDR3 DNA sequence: TGTGCCAGCAGCCGAACCCCGACAGGGAACGGGAATTCACCCCTCCACTTT. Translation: CASSRTPTGNGNSPLHF.

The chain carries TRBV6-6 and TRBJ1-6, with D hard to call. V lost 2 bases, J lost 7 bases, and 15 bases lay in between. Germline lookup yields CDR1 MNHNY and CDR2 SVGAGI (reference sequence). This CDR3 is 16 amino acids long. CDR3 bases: TGTGCCAGCAGTTACAGTTTCCAGGATACAAATTCACCCCTCCACTTT. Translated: CASSYSFQDTNSPLHF.

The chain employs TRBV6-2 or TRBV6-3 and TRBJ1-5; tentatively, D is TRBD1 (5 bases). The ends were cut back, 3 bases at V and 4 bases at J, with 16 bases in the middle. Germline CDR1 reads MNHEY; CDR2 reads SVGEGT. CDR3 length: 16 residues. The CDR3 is CASSYEPRQTNQPQHF. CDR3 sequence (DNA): TGTGCCAGCAGTTATGAACCCCGACAGACTAATCAGCCCCAGCATTTT.

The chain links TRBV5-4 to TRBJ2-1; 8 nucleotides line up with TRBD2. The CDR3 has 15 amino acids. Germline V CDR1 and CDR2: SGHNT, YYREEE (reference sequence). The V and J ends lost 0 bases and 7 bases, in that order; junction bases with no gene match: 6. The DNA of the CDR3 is TGTGCCAGCAGCTTGGGGGCGGGGGGACCTAATGAGCAGTTCTTC. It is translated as CASSLGAGGPNEQFF.

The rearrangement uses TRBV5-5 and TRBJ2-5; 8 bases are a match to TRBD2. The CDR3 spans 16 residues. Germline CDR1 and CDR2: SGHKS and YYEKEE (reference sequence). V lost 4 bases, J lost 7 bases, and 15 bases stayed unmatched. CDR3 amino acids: CASSPGASGPTVTQYF. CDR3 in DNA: TGTGCCAGCAGCCCCGGGGCTAGCGGGCCCACGGTGACCCAGTACTTC.

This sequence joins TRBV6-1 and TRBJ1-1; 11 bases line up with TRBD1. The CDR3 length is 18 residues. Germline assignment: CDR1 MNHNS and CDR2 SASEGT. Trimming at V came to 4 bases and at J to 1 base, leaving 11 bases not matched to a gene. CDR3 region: CASSGPDRGRGKNTEAFF. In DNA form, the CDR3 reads TGTGCCAGCAGTGGGCCGGACAGGGGGCGTGGGAAGAACACTGAAGCTTTCTTT.

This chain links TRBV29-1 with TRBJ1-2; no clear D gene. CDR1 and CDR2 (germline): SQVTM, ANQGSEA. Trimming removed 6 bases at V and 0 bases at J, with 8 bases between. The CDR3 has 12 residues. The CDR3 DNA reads TGCAGCGTCGATTTAGCTAACTATGGCTACACCTTC. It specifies CSVDLANYGYTF.

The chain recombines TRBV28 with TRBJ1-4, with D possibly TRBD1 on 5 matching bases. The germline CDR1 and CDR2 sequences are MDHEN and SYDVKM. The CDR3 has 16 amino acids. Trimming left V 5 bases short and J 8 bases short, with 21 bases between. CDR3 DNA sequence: TGTGCCAGCAGTCCTCTCCCCCCCGGCAGGGTGGAAAAACTGTTTTTT. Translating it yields CASSPLPPGRVEKLFF.

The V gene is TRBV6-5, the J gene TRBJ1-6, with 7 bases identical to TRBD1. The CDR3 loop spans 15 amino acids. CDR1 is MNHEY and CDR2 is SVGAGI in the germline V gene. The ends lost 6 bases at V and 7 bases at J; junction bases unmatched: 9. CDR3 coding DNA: TGTGCCAGCAGGACCCGGGACAGTCAAAATTCACCCCTCCACTTT. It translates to CASRTRDSQNSPLHF.

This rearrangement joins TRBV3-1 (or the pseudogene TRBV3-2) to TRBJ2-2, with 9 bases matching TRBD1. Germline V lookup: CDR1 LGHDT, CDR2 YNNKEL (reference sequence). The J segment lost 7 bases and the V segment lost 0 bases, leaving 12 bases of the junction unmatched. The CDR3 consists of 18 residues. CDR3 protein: CASSQDWLGQGSVGELFF. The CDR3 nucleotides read TGTGCCAGCAGCCAAGATTGGTTGGGACAGGGATCTGTCGGGGAGCTGTTTTTT.

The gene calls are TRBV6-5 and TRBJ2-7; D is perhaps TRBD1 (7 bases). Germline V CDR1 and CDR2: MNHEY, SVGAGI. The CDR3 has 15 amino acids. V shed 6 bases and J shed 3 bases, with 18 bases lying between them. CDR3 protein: CASRPAGQNFYEQYF. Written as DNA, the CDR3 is TGTGCCAGCAGACCCGCGGGACAGAATTTCTACGAGCAGTACTTC.

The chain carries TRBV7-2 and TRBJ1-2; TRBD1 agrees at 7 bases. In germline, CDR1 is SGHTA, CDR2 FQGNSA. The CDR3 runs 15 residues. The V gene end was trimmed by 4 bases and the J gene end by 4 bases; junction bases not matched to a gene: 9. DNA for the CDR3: TGTGCCAGCAGCTCCCACGGGGACAGCCTCTATGGCTACACCTTC. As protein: CASSSHGDSLYGYTF.

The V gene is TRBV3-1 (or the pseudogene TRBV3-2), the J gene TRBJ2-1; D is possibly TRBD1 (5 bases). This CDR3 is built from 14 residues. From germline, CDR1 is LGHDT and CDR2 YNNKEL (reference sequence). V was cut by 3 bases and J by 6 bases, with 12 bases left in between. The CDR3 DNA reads TGTGCCAGCAGCCACACGACAGAAACCAATGAGCAGTTCTTC. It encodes CASSHTTETNEQFF.

The CDR3 loop is CATSDSQSRETQYF. CDR3 coding DNA: TGTGCCACCAGTGATTCACAGAGCCGAGAGACCCAGTACTTC. The rearrangement uses TRBV24-1 and TRBJ2-5; D gene unclear. The germline V gene encodes CDR1 KGHDR and CDR2 SFDVKD. The V and J ends lost 2 bases and 4 bases respectively, with 10 bases between them. The CDR3 runs 14 residues.

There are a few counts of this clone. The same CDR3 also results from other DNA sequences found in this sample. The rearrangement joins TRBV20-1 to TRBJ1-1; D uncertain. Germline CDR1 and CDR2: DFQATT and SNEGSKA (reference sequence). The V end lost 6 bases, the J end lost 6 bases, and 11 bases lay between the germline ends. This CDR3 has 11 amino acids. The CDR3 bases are TGCAGTGCCAGACGCGGGGCTGAAGCTTTCTTT. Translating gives CSARRGAEAFF.

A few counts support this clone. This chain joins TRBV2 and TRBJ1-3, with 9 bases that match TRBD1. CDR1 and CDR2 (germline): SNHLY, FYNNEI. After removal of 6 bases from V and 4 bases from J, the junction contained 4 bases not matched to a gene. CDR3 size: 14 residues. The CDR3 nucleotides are TGTGCCAGCAGAACGGACAGGGGAGGAAACACCATATATTTT. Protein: CASRTDRGGNTIYF.

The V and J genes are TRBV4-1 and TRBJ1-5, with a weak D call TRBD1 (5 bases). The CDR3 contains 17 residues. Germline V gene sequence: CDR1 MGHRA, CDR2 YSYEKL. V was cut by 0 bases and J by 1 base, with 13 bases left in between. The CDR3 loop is CASSQEFARVSNQPQHF. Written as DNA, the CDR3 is TGCGCCAGCAGCCAAGAATTCGCCAGGGTCAGCAATCAGCCCCAGCATTTT.

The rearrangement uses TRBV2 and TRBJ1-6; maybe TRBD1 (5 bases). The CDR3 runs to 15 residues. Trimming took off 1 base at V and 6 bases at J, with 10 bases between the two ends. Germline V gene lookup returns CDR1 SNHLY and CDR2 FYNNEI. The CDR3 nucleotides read TGTGCCAGCAGTGAAGTCGGGGGGATTAATTCACCCCTCCACTTT. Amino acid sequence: CASSEVGGINSPLHF.

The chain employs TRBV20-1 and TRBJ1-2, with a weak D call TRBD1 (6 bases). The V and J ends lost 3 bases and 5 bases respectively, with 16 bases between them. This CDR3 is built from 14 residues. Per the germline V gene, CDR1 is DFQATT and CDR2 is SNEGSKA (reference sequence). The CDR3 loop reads CSASDQGSYYGYTF. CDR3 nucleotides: TGCAGTGCTAGTGACCAGGGGTCATATTATGGCTACACCTTC.

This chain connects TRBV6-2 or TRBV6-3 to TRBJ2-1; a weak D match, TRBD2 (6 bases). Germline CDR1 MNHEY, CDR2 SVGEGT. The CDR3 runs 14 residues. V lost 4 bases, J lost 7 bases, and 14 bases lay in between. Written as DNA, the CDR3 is TGTGCCAGCAGTTTTGTACTAGCCGGGAATGAGCAGTTCTTC. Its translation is CASSFVLAGNEQFF.

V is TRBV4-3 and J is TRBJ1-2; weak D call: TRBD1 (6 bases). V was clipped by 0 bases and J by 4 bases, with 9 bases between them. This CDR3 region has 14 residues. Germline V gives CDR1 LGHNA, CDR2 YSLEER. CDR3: CASSQDDRSYGYTF. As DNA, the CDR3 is TGCGCCAGCAGCCAAGATGACAGGTCCTATGGCTACACCTTC.

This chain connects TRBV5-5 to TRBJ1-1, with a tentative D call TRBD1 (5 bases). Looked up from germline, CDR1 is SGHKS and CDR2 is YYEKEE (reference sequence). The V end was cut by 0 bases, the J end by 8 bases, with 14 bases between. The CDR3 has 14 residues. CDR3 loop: CASSLVGERREAFF. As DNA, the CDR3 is TGTGCCAGCAGCTTGGTAGGGGAAAGACGGGAAGCTTTCTTT.